This T cell receptor (beta chain) was sequenced in a study of kidney transplant recipient with SARS-CoV-2 infection. One entry per CDR3 protein results from TCRdb running MiXCR on the reads. The sample includes approximately 240,000 distinct CDR3 sequences, more than 25% of them seen just once. About this clonotype: A much larger clonotype is one base distant, so this may be a read error.

CDR1 and CDR2 (germline): MNHNY, SVGAGI (reference sequence). CDR3 length: 14 amino acids. The chain carries TRBV6-6 and TRBJ2-7; D is ambiguous. This clonotype originated in a young adult male patient who had COVID-19 and was a kidney transplant recipient. Some T cells may originate from the graft donor. The input for sequencing was a blood sample, taken at baseline and on day 111 from a kidney transplant recipient. The DNA for the CDR3 is TGTGCCAGCAATTACTCCTACAATACGGGCGAGCAGTACTTC. Protein product: CASNYSYNTGEQYF.